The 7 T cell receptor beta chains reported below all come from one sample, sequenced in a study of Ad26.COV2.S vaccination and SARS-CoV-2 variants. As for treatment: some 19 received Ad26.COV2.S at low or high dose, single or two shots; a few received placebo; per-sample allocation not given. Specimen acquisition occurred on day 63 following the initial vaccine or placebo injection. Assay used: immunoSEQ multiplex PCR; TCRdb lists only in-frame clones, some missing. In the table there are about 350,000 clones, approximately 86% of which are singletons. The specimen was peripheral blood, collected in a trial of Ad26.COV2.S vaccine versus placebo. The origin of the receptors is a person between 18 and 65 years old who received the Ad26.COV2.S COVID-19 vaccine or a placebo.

The CDR3 loop is CASSFKDSRETQYF. CDR3 in DNA: TGTGCCAGCAGTTTCAAGGACAGTCGGGAGACCCAGTACTTC. The V call is TRBV27, the J call TRBJ2-5; weak D call: TRBD1 (6 bases). The CDR3 length is 14 residues. Deletions cut 3 bases from V and 5 bases from J, with 13 bases between. Germline-derived CDR1 and CDR2 are MNHEY and SMNVEV (reference sequence).

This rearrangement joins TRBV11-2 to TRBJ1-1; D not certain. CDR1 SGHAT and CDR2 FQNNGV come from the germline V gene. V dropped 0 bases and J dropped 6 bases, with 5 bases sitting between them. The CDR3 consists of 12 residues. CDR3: CASSLDSSEAFF. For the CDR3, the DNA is TGTGCCAGCAGCTTAGACAGTTCTGAAGCTTTCTTT.

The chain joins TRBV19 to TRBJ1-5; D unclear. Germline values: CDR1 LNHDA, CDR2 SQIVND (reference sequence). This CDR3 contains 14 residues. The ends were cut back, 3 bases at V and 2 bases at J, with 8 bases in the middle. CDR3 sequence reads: CASSIPHGNQPQHF. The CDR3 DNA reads TGTGCCAGTAGTATCCCCCATGGCAATCAGCCCCAGCATTTT.

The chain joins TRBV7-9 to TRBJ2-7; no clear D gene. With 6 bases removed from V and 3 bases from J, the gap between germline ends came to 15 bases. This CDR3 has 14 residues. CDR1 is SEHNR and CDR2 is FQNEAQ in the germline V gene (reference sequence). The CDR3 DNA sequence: TGTGCCAGCAGACCCCGGGCCTCGGACTACGAGCAGTACTTC. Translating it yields CASRPRASDYEQYF. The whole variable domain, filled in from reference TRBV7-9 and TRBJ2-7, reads DTGVSQNPRHKITKRGQNVTFRCDPISEHNRLYWYRQTLGQGPEFLTYFQNEAQLEKSRLLSDRFSAERPKGSFSTLEIQRTEQGDSAMYLCASRPRASDYEQYFGPGTRLTVT.

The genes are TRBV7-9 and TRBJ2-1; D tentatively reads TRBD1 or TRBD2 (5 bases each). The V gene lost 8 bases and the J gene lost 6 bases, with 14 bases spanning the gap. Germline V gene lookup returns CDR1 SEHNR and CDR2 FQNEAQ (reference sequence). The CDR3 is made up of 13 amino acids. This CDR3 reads CASASGATNEQFF. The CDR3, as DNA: TGTGCCAGCGCCTCCGGGGCTACCAATGAGCAGTTCTTC.

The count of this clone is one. The CDR3, as DNA: TGTGCCAGCAGCCAAACCGGGACTAGAAATCCGGGGGAGCTGTTTTTT. Protein product: CASSQTGTRNPGELFF. The V call is TRBV3-1 (or the pseudogene TRBV3-2), the J call TRBJ2-2; TRBD2 aligns across 8 bases. With 2 bases clipped from V and 8 bases from J, the junction kept 10 bases outside the gene matches. CDR3 length: 16 amino acids. Per germline, CDR1 LGHDT and CDR2 YNNKEL (reference sequence).

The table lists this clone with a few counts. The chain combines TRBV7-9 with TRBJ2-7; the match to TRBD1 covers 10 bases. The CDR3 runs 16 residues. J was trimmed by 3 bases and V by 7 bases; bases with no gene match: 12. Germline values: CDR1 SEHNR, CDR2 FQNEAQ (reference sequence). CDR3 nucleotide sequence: TGTGCCAGCATCAGGGACGGGGACAGGGGTTTCTACGAGCAGTACTTC. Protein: CASIRDGDRGFYEQYF.